The 25 T cell receptor beta chains reported below all come from one sample, sequenced in a study of beta chain features in type 1 diabetes. These TCRs' antigens remain unknown. The entirety of the isolated RNA underwent reverse transcription, so expressed TCRB transcripts were sequenced. The repertoire was sequenced with immunoSEQ multiplex PCR; TCRdb's copy has only in-frame clones and lacks some. This sample has approximately 170,000 clones, with roughly 8% found just once. Study-wide findings and caveats: Within each of all four CD4+ subsets, Type 1 diabetes patients had TCRB CDR3s that were moderately but significantly shorter.

Sequencing used central memory CD4+ T cells from blood. The source of these receptors is a man between 18 and 35 years old with type 1 diabetes.

This clone was detected only a few times. The chain uses TRBV4-1 and TRBJ2-3; maybe TRBD2 (6 bases). This CDR3 has 14 residues. The V and J ends lost 1 base and 3 bases respectively, with 8 bases between them. The germline V gene has CDR1 MGHRA and CDR2 YSYEKL. Written as DNA, the CDR3 is TGCGCCAGCAGCCAAGGGGCGGGGACAGATACGCAGTATTTT. Its protein is CASSQGAGTDTQYF.

The chain employs TRBV9 and TRBJ2-1; TRBD1 might be the D (5 bases). V lost 2 bases to trimming and J lost 3 bases, with 15 bases between them. From germline, CDR1 is SGDLS and CDR2 YYNGEE. The CDR3 is made up of 16 amino acids. The CDR3 region has the DNA TGTGCCAGCAGCGTGGCAGGCAGGGTGATCTACAATGAGCAGTTCTTC. Its protein product is CASSVAGRVIYNEQFF.

This clone was picked up a small number of times. The chain uses TRBV11-2 and TRBJ2-7; 8 bases agree with TRBD1. Germline V gene sequence: CDR1 SGHAT, CDR2 FQNNGV. The CDR3 runs to 15 residues. Trimming at V came to 0 bases and at J to 5 bases, leaving 6 bases not matched to a gene. The CDR3 protein is CASSLDLSGGHEQYF. In DNA, the CDR3 is TGTGCCAGCAGCTTAGATCTCTCAGGGGGCCACGAGCAGTACTTC.

The chain has TRBV11-2 and TRBJ2-5; D might be TRBD2 (6 bases). CDR1 and CDR2 (germline): SGHAT, FQNNGV. CDR3 length: 13 amino acids. Trimming pared 4 bases from V and 4 bases from J, leaving 10 bases between. Written as DNA, the CDR3 is TGTGCCAGCAGCTCCGACGGGAGAGAGACCCAGTACTTC. Encoded protein: CASSSDGRETQYF.

This clone was seen more than once but under ten times. V gene TRBV5-6 combines with J gene TRBJ1-2, with D perhaps TRBD1 (6 bases). Trimming took off 1 base at V and 4 bases at J, with 11 bases between the two ends. CDR1 and CDR2 (germline): SGHDT, YYEEEE. The CDR3 contains 14 residues. CDR3: CASSLHRDGYGYTF. CDR3 nucleotides: TGTGCCAGCAGCTTGCACAGGGATGGCTATGGCTACACCTTC.

This sequence joins TRBV5-1 and TRBJ2-1; 9 bases fit TRBD2. Germline V gives CDR1 SGHRS, CDR2 YFSETQ. J gave up 9 bases and V 3 bases, and 7 bases lay outside the gene matches. This CDR3 region has 14 residues. This chain's CDR3 is CASSSTASGTEQFF. For the CDR3, the DNA is TGCGCCAGCAGCTCAACCGCTAGCGGGACTGAGCAGTTCTTC.

The chain has TRBV11-2 and TRBJ1-1; tentative D call: TRBD1 (5 bases). Trimming took 3 bases from V and 5 from J, leaving 10 bases between them. Germline V gene lookup returns CDR1 SGHAT and CDR2 FQNNGV. CDR3 size: 13 residues. The CDR3 DNA reads TGTGCCAGCAGCTTCGGGGGTGGGACTGAAGCTTTCTTT. Its translation is CASSFGGGTEAFF.

This clone was observed a few times. This chain joins TRBV21-1 and TRBJ1-1. TRBV21-1 is a pseudogene. The length of the CDR3 is 11 residues. The CDR3 nucleotides are TGTGCCAGCAACGCGGGCCCTACAGCTTTCTTT. Encoded protein: CASNAGPTAFF.

There are a few counts of this clone. This chain connects TRBV28 to TRBJ2-2; D gene ambiguous. This CDR3 region has 12 residues. V gave up 7 bases and J gave up 5 bases, with 8 bases separating them. Germline CDR1 reads MDHEN; CDR2 reads SYDVKM. CDR3 region: CASTRSTGELFF. As DNA, the CDR3 is TGTGCCAGCACCCGGTCAACCGGGGAGCTGTTTTTT.

This clone was observed a handful of times. CDR3 protein: CAWRPTGGTGELFF. CDR3 in DNA: TGTGCCTGGAGACCGACAGGGGGAACCGGGGAGCTGTTTTTT. The chain has TRBV30 and TRBJ2-2; 9 bases agree with TRBD1. The germline V gene has CDR1 GTSNPN and CDR2 SVGIG (reference sequence). The CDR3 is 14 amino acids. Trimming at V came to 3 bases and at J to 5 bases, leaving 4 bases not matched to a gene.

The sample holds a few counts of this clone. The rearrangement uses TRBV7-2 and TRBJ2-3, with D possibly matching TRBD2 (5 bases). The length of the CDR3 is 15 residues. The germline V and J ends were trimmed by 9 bases and 1 base, with 17 bases remaining between them. Germline loops: CDR1 SGHTA, CDR2 FQGNSA. As DNA, the CDR3 is TGTGCCAGTAGTAAAGCGGCGGGTGGCACAGATACGCAGTATTTT. This sequence encodes CASSKAAGGTDTQYF.

This clone was picked up a small number of times. V is TRBV4-3 and J is TRBJ2-7; TRBD2 aligns across 11 bases. From germline, CDR1 is LGHNA and CDR2 YSLEER. J gave up 5 bases and V 0 bases, and 6 bases lay outside the gene matches. The CDR3 consists of 16 residues. CDR3 sequence reads: CASSQEVAGGYHEQYF. CDR3 nucleotides: TGCGCCAGCAGCCAAGAGGTAGCGGGGGGGTACCACGAGCAGTACTTC.

V gene TRBV2 combines with J gene TRBJ1-1; 7 bases line up with TRBD1. Germline V gives CDR1 SNHLY, CDR2 FYNNEI. This CDR3 spans 15 amino acids. The ends lost 6 bases at V and 0 bases at J; junction bases unmatched: 7. CDR3 sequence reads: CASRPPGGLNTEAFF. The CDR3, as DNA: TGTGCCAGCAGACCACCAGGGGGACTGAACACTGAAGCTTTCTTT. The variable domain in full, with the rest retrieved from reference TRBV2 and TRBJ1-1, is EPEVTQTPSHQVTQMGQEVILRCVPISNHLYFYWYRQILGQKVEFLVSFYNNEISEKSEIFDDQFSVERPDGSNFTLKIRSTKLEDSAMYFCASRPPGGLNTEAFFGQGTRLTVV.

CDR3 coding DNA: TGTGCCAGCAGTTTGGGAGGGAACTACAATGAGCAGTTCTTC. It is translated as CASSLGGNYNEQFF. The chain has TRBV27 and TRBJ2-1; 7 nucleotides match TRBD2. V shed 3 bases, J shed 3 bases, and the junction held 2 bases outside the gene matches. Germline loops: CDR1 MNHEY, CDR2 SMNVEV (reference sequence). The CDR3 is 14 amino acids.

This clone was seen only a few times. CDR3 loop: CASNRGSTQFF. The CDR3 DNA reads TGTGCCAGCAACAGGGGCAGTACGCAGTTCTTC. The J gene is TRBJ2-1, the V gene TRBV28; 7 bases fit TRBD1. V shed 7 bases, J shed 12 bases, and the junction held 6 bases outside the gene matches. The germline V gene has CDR1 MDHEN and CDR2 SYDVKM. There are 11 residues in the CDR3.

This clone was detected ten times or more. This chain connects TRBV30 to TRBJ2-4, with D possibly matching TRBD2 (5 bases). V shed 5 bases and J shed 0 bases, with 14 bases lying between them. CDR1 and CDR2 (germline): GTSNPN, SVGIG (reference sequence). This CDR3 region has 15 residues. CDR3 DNA sequence: TGTGCCTGGGGACTGGGAAACCTAGCCAAAAACATTCAGTACTTC. Protein: CAWGLGNLAKNIQYF.

V gene TRBV29-1 combines with J gene TRBJ1-5, with TRBD1 as a possible D gene (6 bases). The CDR3 has 14 residues. Germline assignment: CDR1 SQVTM and CDR2 ANQGSEA. V was clipped by 4 bases and J by 5 bases, with 15 bases between them. The CDR3 nucleotides are TGCAGCGTTGGAGTGGGGGGGCTGGATCAGCCCCAGCATTTT. Its translation: CSVGVGGLDQPQHF.

The chain joins TRBV11-3 to TRBJ2-2, with 8 bases identical to TRBD2. The CDR3 is 14 residues long. V shed 3 bases and J 6 bases; nucleotides not matched to a gene: 3. Germline loops: CDR1 SGHNT, CDR2 YENEEA. The CDR3 here is CASSFSGEAGELFF. CDR3 coding DNA: TGTGCCAGCAGCTTTAGCGGGGAGGCCGGGGAGCTGTTTTTT.

The chain has TRBV28 and TRBJ2-7, with 7 nucleotides matching TRBD1. This CDR3 region has 12 residues. The V and J ends lost 11 bases and 3 bases, in that order; junction bases with no gene match: 7. Per germline, CDR1 MDHEN and CDR2 SYDVKM. The CDR3 sequence: CAARGLVYEQYF. The DNA for the CDR3 is TGTGCCGCGAGGGGGCTCGTCTACGAGCAGTACTTC.

At least ten counts were recorded for this clone. The junction shows a germline mismatch at one end, possibly a read error. The chain couples TRBV30 to TRBJ1-1; D remains ambiguous. CDR1 GTSNPN and CDR2 SVGIG come from the germline V gene (reference sequence). The CDR3 runs 13 residues. The CDR3 sequence: CAWSVLTSIVQPF. DNA of the CDR3: TGTGCCTGGAGTGTATTAACTTCGATAGTACAGCCCTTT.

The sample holds a few counts of this clone. The CDR3 DNA is TGTGCCAGCAGCGCGATTCTGGAGAGAACGCAGTATTTT. Encoded protein: CASSAILERTQYF. The chain combines TRBV7-2 with TRBJ2-3; D remains ambiguous. The V gene lost 5 bases and the J gene lost 9 bases, with 15 bases spanning the gap. This CDR3 spans 13 amino acids. From germline, CDR1 is SGHTA and CDR2 FQGNSA.

This clone was seen a handful of times. This sequence joins TRBV18 and TRBJ2-3, with D unclear. Between the trimmed V and J ends, which lost 6 bases and 6 bases, there was a span of 10 bases. The CDR3 extends over 12 amino acids. Germline V gives CDR1 KGHSH, CDR2 LQKENI. This CDR3 is CASSMRSDTQYF. In nucleotides, the CDR3 is TGTGCCAGCTCCATGCGGAGCGATACGCAGTATTTT.

This clone was counted a few times. The chain combines TRBV29-1 with TRBJ2-7; 7 bases map to TRBD1. V was clipped by 1 base and J by 4 bases; unmatched bases: 4. Looked up from germline, CDR1 is SQVTM and CDR2 is ANQGSEA. CDR3 length: 13 amino acids. As DNA, the CDR3 is TGCAGCGTTGAAGCAGGGGGTCGGTACGAGCAGTACTTC. It specifies CSVEAGGRYEQYF.

This clone was counted only a few times. This rearrangement joins TRBV19 to TRBJ2-3, with 11 nucleotides matching TRBD2. The CDR3 sequence is 17 residues long. Germline CDR1 reads LNHDA; CDR2 reads SQIVND (reference sequence). Trimming removed 3 bases from V and 3 bases from J; junction bases left unmatched: 8. This chain's CDR3 is CASSISSSGRRTDTQYF. The CDR3 DNA reads as TGTGCCAGTAGTATCTCGTCTAGCGGGAGGAGGACAGATACGCAGTATTTT.

V gene TRBV2 combines with J gene TRBJ2-7; D is possibly TRBD1 (6 bases). Germline assignment: CDR1 SNHLY and CDR2 FYNNEI. V was trimmed by 7 bases and J by 1 base, leaving 14 bases between them. The CDR3 is made up of 14 amino acids. The CDR3 region is CASNRAGVSYEQYF. In nucleotides, the CDR3 is TGTGCCAGCAACCGGGCAGGGGTTTCCTACGAGCAGTACTTC.